This TCR beta chain came from a study of blood T cell repertoires in COVID-19. Study-level information: Both acute and convalescent COVID-19 samples were obtained from the United States, Italy and Spain. In each case, the material was cDNA or gDNA derived from T cells, B-cell-depleted T cells, or PBMCs.

The table came from immunoSEQ multiplex PCR; TCRdb's copy has only in-frame clones and leaves some out. The data contain about 230,000 clones, around 84% of them singletons. The receptor comes from a man in his forties or fifties with acute or convalescent COVID-19. The sequenced material came from peripheral blood.

The CDR3 reads CASSVGTARYNEQFF. The CDR3 nucleotides are TGTGCCAGCAGCGTAGGGACAGCTCGGTACAATGAGCAGTTCTTC. The rearrangement joins TRBV9 to TRBJ2-1, with a weak D call TRBD1 (6 bases). Trimming removed 0 bases from V and 4 bases from J, with 11 bases in between. Germline-derived CDR1 and CDR2 are SGDLS and YYNGEE. The CDR3 has 15 residues.